The 5 T cell receptor beta chains listed next were all sequenced from one sample in a study of T-cell reconstitution after alpha-beta-depleted transplantation in children. This sample's TCRbeta library carried unique molecular identifier barcodes. MiXCR, applied by TCRdb to the PCR reads, yields one record per CDR3 protein. The data hold around 18,000 distinct CDR3 sequences, with about 4.7% observed a single time. The material sequenced was PBMCs, taken before TCRalphabeta/CD19-depleted stem cell transplant. These receptors were collected from a boy aged 5 to 17 with acute lymphoblastic leukemia, due to receive a stem cell transplant.

This clonotype came up many times. The chain is built from TRBV30 and TRBJ1-1; TRBD1 is a possible D gene (6 bases). The germline V gene encodes CDR1 GTSNPN and CDR2 SVGIG (reference sequence). V was trimmed by 1 base and J by 6 bases, leaving 9 bases between them. CDR3 length: 12 amino acids. Here the CDR3 DNA reads TGTGCCTGGAGTGACAGGGTACCTGAAGCTTTCTTT. It translates to CAWSDRVPEAFF. The full variable domain, rest sourced from reference TRBV30 and TRBJ1-1, is SQTIHQWPATLVQPVGSPLSLECTVEGTSNPNLYWYRQAAGRGLQLLFYSVGIGQISSEVPQNLSASRPQDRQFILSSKKLLLSDSGFYLCAWSDRVPEAFFGQGTRLTVV.

This clonotype was recorded at least ten times. The gene calls are TRBV5-1 and TRBJ2-7, with D perhaps TRBD1 (6 bases). Germline V gene lookup returns CDR1 SGHRS and CDR2 YFSETQ. Trimming took off 0 bases at V and 2 bases at J, with 9 bases between the two ends. The CDR3 is 14 residues long. The CDR3 DNA sequence: TGCGCCAGCAGCTTGGTAGGACAGCCCTACGAGCAGTACTTC. Amino acid sequence: CASSLVGQPYEQYF.

This clonotype is labeled as medium-sized. This chain uses TRBV29-1 with TRBJ2-1, with D maybe TRBD2 (5 bases). Germline CDR1 and CDR2: SQVTM and ANQGSEA. The CDR3 is 12 residues long. V shed 4 bases and J shed 3 bases, with 7 bases lying between them. This CDR3 is CSVGGFYNEQFF. Written as DNA, the CDR3 is TGCAGCGTTGGAGGGTTCTACAATGAGCAGTTCTTC.

This clonotype was observed at least ten times. The rearrangement links TRBV20-1 to TRBJ2-5; D gene ambiguous. Germline V gene data show CDR1 as DFQATT and CDR2 as SNEGSKA (reference sequence). This CDR3 is 11 amino acids long. The CDR3 is CSGPNKETQYF. In DNA form, the CDR3 reads TGCAGCGGACCGAATAAAGAGACCCAGTACTTC.

Sample share makes this clonotype medium-sized (0.01 to 0.1%). The chain is built from TRBV28 and TRBJ2-3, with D unresolved. CDR3 length equals 14 residues. Per germline, CDR1 MDHEN and CDR2 SYDVKM. V was pared by 2 bases and J by 8 bases, with 14 bases between. In DNA form, the CDR3 reads TGTGCCAGCAGTTTAGCGGCCGTCCCGGGTACGCAGTATTTT. Translating gives CASSLAAVPGTQYF.